These 14 T cell receptor beta chains were all obtained from the same sample, sequenced in a study of blood T cell repertoires in COVID-19. Repertoires were generated with immunoSEQ multiplex PCR, while TCRdb's copy carries only in-frame clones and drops some. The profile shows some 310,000 clones, 90% of them singletons. Specimen: peripheral blood. These receptor sequences come from a woman aged 40-49 years with COVID-19, enrolled during active disease.

This sequence joins TRBV20-1 and TRBJ2-7; no definite D call. CDR1 is DFQATT, CDR2 SNEGSKA, per germline (reference sequence). V lost 6 bases, J lost 1 base, and 4 bases lay in between. The CDR3 is 10 amino acids. CDR3 loop: CSAGSYEQYF. The CDR3 nucleotides read TGCAGTGCCGGGTCCTACGAGCAGTACTTC.

This sequence joins TRBV28 and TRBJ2-7; D is ambiguous. The CDR3 is made up of 14 amino acids. The V gene's germline CDR1 is MDHEN and CDR2 SYDVKM. The V and J ends lost 2 bases and 0 bases respectively, with 8 bases between them. In nucleotides, the CDR3 is TGTGCCAGCAGTTTAGGCGGCATCTCCTACGAGCAGTACTTC. Encoded protein: CASSLGGISYEQYF.

V usage is TRBV6-2 or TRBV6-3 and J usage is TRBJ2-1; 9 bases are shared with TRBD2. Germline assignment: CDR1 MNHEY and CDR2 SVGEGT. After removal of 1 base from V and 5 bases from J, the junction contained 6 bases not matched to a gene. The CDR3 consists of 16 residues. CDR3 in amino acids: CASSYWVAGADNEQFF. The CDR3 DNA is TGTGCCAGCAGTTACTGGGTAGCGGGAGCGGACAATGAGCAGTTCTTC.

This chain uses TRBV6-6 with TRBJ2-7; maybe TRBD1 (6 bases). Germline V lookup: CDR1 MNHNY, CDR2 SVGAGI (reference sequence). V was trimmed by 0 bases and J by 1 base, leaving 13 bases between them. The CDR3 is 16 amino acids. In DNA, the CDR3 is TGTGCCAGCAGTTACTCGACTCCCAGGGGATCCTACGAGCAGTACTTC. This encodes CASSYSTPRGSYEQYF.

The CDR3 region is CATSDPLDYRGEQFF. CDR3 coding DNA: TGTGCCACCAGTGATCCACTGGACTACCGGGGGGAGCAGTTCTTC. The chain is built from TRBV24-1 and TRBJ2-1; D might be TRBD2 (6 bases). Per the germline V gene, CDR1 is KGHDR and CDR2 is SFDVKD. The CDR3 loop spans 15 amino acids. With 3 bases removed from V and 10 bases from J, the gap between germline ends came to 18 bases.

This chain uses TRBV9 with TRBJ1-1; TRBD1 is a possible D gene (6 bases). The CDR3 is made up of 14 amino acids. Trimming pared 0 bases from V and 9 bases from J, leaving 15 bases between. In germline, CDR1 is SGDLS, CDR2 YYNGEE. The CDR3 sequence is CASSVVAGANKAFF. The CDR3 coding sequence is TGTGCCAGCAGCGTAGTGGCGGGGGCTAATAAAGCTTTCTTT.

This clone appeared once. V gene TRBV7-9 combines with J gene TRBJ2-7; 8 nucleotides line up with TRBD2. This CDR3 contains 18 residues. The junction had 13 bases not matched to a gene; V was cut back by 1 base and J by 2 bases. CDR1 and CDR2 (germline): SEHNR, FQNEAQ (reference sequence). The CDR3: CASSLDSGSGTRTYEQYF. In DNA form, the CDR3 reads TGTGCCAGCAGCTTAGACTCGGGTTCCGGGACTAGAACCTACGAGCAGTACTTC.

The V call is TRBV28, the J call TRBJ1-5; D remains unclear. This CDR3 is 15 amino acids long. Per germline, CDR1 MDHEN and CDR2 SYDVKM. Trimming cost V 2 bases and J 1 base, with 9 bases left between them. The CDR3 sequence: CASSLGQASNQPQHF. The CDR3, as DNA: TGTGCCAGCAGTTTAGGTCAGGCGAGCAATCAGCCCCAGCATTTT.

The chain links TRBV3-1 (or the pseudogene TRBV3-2) to TRBJ1-2; TRBD1 matches at 11 bases. The CDR3 is 16 amino acids. Trimming at V came to 0 bases and at J to 8 bases, leaving 8 bases not matched to a gene. From germline, CDR1 is LGHDT and CDR2 YNNKEL (reference sequence). The CDR3 here is CASSQDPGQGEEGYTF. In nucleotides, the CDR3 is TGTGCCAGCAGCCAAGATCCGGGACAGGGGGAAGAGGGCTACACCTTC.

The J gene is TRBJ1-4, the V gene TRBV4-1, with 9 bases lining up with TRBD1. Per germline, CDR1 MGHRA and CDR2 YSYEKL. This CDR3 region has 15 residues. V lost 5 bases and J lost 8; bases outside the gene matches: 9. The CDR3, as DNA: TGCGCCAGCAGCGCCCCGGGACAGGGATGGGAAAAACTGTTTTTT. Amino acids: CASSAPGQGWEKLFF.

With respect to this clone: A junction end diverges from the germline sequence, so it may reflect a read error. The chain couples TRBV2 to TRBJ1-2; 9 bases are a match to TRBD1. This CDR3 has 14 amino acids. Germline V gives CDR1 SNHLY, CDR2 FYNNEI. CDR3 sequence: CASREDRGGSGYTF. The CDR3 DNA reads as TGTGCCAGCAGGGAAGACAGGGGGGGAAGTGGCTACACCTTC.

This chain connects TRBV5-1 to TRBJ2-5; 8 nucleotides agree with TRBD2. The V segment lost 1 base and the J segment 1 base; nucleotides outside the gene matches: 3. The CDR3 is made up of 15 amino acids. Germline CDR1 and CDR2: SGHRS and YFSETQ. The CDR3 here is CASSLTSGGQETQYF. In nucleotides, the CDR3 is TGCGCCAGCAGCTTGACCAGCGGGGGCCAAGAGACCCAGTACTTC.

The chain employs TRBV3-1 (or the pseudogene TRBV3-2) and TRBJ2-7, with TRBD2 matching over 8 bases. Germline V gene lookup returns CDR1 LGHDT and CDR2 YNNKEL (reference sequence). This CDR3 region has 15 residues. Trimming at V came to 1 base and at J to 6 bases, leaving 8 bases not matched to a gene. The CDR3 here is CASSQAGTRVGEQYF. The CDR3 coding sequence is TGTGCCAGCAGCCAAGCCGGGACTAGGGTAGGCGAGCAGTACTTC.

V usage is TRBV12-3 or TRBV12-4 and J usage is TRBJ2-7; D remains unclear. Trimming shortened V by 10 bases and J by 0 bases, and 13 bases separated the two germline ends. The CDR3 has 13 amino acids. CDR3 DNA: TGTGCCACTCACAGATTAAACTCCTACGAGCAGTACTTC. Protein: CATHRLNSYEQYF.